This T cell receptor beta chain was documented in a study of cytomegalovirus exposure and HLA in healthy donors. For the study at large: When 300 to 500 donors were genotyped, 81% of them were found to fall in the Caucasian-associated ancestry cluster. Findings and caveats of the study: With high specificity and sensitivity, the classifier reportedly diagnosed cytomegalovirus status. Several V segments, TRBV6-2 and TRBV6-3 among them, could not be told apart and were dropped. A later analysis linked a missense variant in DCLRE1C to the trimming of TCR beta V and J genes.

The PCR contained 60 Vbeta and 13 Jbeta primers. Only in-frame clones appear in the TCRdb table, and some are missing; sequencing was by immunoSEQ multiplex PCR. Of roughly 190,000 clones listed, around 85% were seen once; the top ten hold less than 4.5%. The CDR3 is 15 residues long. Germline CDR1 reads LGHNA; CDR2 reads YSLEER. The V end lost 2 bases, the J end lost 2 bases, and 12 bases lay between the germline ends. Details on this clone: Antigen specificity is unknown.

The sequencing input was PBMCs. The TCR was taken from a man aged 45-60 years in good health and CMV-seronegative. V gene TRBV4-3 combines with J gene TRBJ2-5, with D perhaps TRBD2 (7 bases). CDR3 bases: TGCGCCAGCAGCCAATGGCGGGGGCAACAAGAGACCCAGTACTTC. Its protein product is CASSQWRGQQETQYF.